This is a list of T cell receptor beta chains from one sample in a study of radiation and T cells in renal cell carcinoma. Produced via immunoSEQ multiplex PCR; TCRdb's table is partial and in-frame only. Of tens of thousands of clones in the sample, approximately 86% are singletons; the top ten hold 20% to 25%. This sample comprised blood, obtained from a patient whose treatment included radiotherapy and nephrectomy. The receptors come from a woman in her fifties or sixties with renal cell carcinoma. CDR3s include the opening cysteine and the closing phenylalanine or tryptophan. The order of the fields is clone size, V gene, J gene, D gene, CDR3 length, CDR3 DNA, CDR3 protein. The D gene is left open where the match is weak. Only some rows state a clone size, as once, few, many or a class for expanded clones.

few	TRBV19	TRBJ2-3	-	14	TGTGCCAGTAGTACCCAGGCGAACTCAGATACGCAGTATTTT	CASSTQANSDTQYF
few	TRBV7-9	TRBJ2-1	TRBD1	15	TGTGCCAGCAGGACCCGGACAGGGCAATACAATGAGCAGTTCTTC	CASRTRTGQYNEQFF
few	TRBV4-2	TRBJ2-3	-	14	TGTGCCAGCAGCGCCAGAGAGCCCTCAGATACGCAGTATTTT	CASSAREPSDTQYF
once	TRBV18	TRBJ2-7	-	14	TGTGCCAGCTCACCACCATCCGTAACCTACGAGCAGTACTTC	CASSPPSVTYEQYF
-	TRBV27	TRBJ1-2	-	12	TGTGCCACCTACACCCCCCCCGGGGGCTACACCTTC	CATYTPPGGYTF
-	TRBV28	TRBJ2-2	TRBD2	14	TGTGCCAGCTTGAGCGGGACGAACACCGGGGAGCTGTTTTTT	CASLSGTNTGELFF
-	TRBV11-2	TRBJ2-5	-	14	TGTGCCAGCAGCTTAGATCCTGGTGGTGAGACCCAGTACTTC	CASSLDPGGETQYF
once	TRBV7-6	TRBJ2-7	-	16	TGTGCCAGCAGCTCAGCGGGCAGGCTCGGGGCCTACGAGCAGTACTTC	CASSSAGRLGAYEQYF
-	TRBV2	TRBJ2-5	-	16	TGTGCCAGCAGTTCTCATCAGACGACTAGAGTAGAGACCCAGTACTTC	CASSSHQTTRVETQYF
-	TRBV4-3	TRBJ2-1	TRBD2	18	TGCGCCAGCAGCCAAGGGATTGGGTTCACTAGCGGGAACAATGAGCAGTTCTTC	CASSQGIGFTSGNNEQFF
-	TRBV9	TRBJ1-4	TRBD1	16	TGTGCCAGCAGCGGAACCGGACAGGGGGACTATGAAAAACTGTTTTTT	CASSGTGQGDYEKLFF
-	TRBV5-1	TRBJ2-1	-	16	TGCGCCAGCAGCCCTGGTAGCGGCGGCTCCTACAATGAGCAGTTCTTC	CASSPGSGGSYNEQFF
-	TRBV14	TRBJ1-1	-	14	TGTGCCAGCAGCCAAGATGCCACAAACACTGAAGCTTTCTTT	CASSQDATNTEAFF
-	TRBV7-2	TRBJ2-3	TRBD2	16	TGTGCCAGCAGCTTATCAGCGGGGGGGAGCACAGATACGCAGTATTTT	CASSLSAGGSTDTQYF
-	TRBV5-1	TRBJ2-3	TRBD2	15	TGCGCCAGTCATCGTAGCGGGATGAGCACAGATACGCAGTATTTT	CASHRSGMSTDTQYF
-	TRBV29-1	TRBJ1-2	TRBD1	14	TGCAGCGTCATTGTAGGGGGCCTGTACTATGGCTACACCTTC	CSVIVGGLYYGYTF
-	TRBV6-5	TRBJ1-1	-	12	TGTGCCAGCAGTGACCTACAGGAGGAAGCTTTCTTT	CASSDLQEEAFF
-	TRBV7-2	TRBJ1-5	-	15	TGTGCCAGCAGCTTGTTTGGGAGTAGCAATCAGCCCCAGCATTTT	CASSLFGSSNQPQHF
-	TRBV7-2	TRBJ2-2	TRBD2	19	TGTGCCAGCAGTGACACCGGGACTAGCGGGAGGGGGGTCACCGGGGAGCTGTTTTTT	CASSDTGTSGRGVTGELFF
-	TRBV19	TRBJ2-7	TRBD1	16	TGTGCCAGTAGTAGAGCCGGGACAGGGGGGACTTACGAGCAGTACTTC	CASSRAGTGGTYEQYF
once	TRBV18	TRBJ1-1	TRBD1	17	TGTGCCAGCTCACTCCTGCCCATAGGACAGGGAGGTACTGAAGCTTTCTTT	CASSLLPIGQGGTEAFF
once	TRBV19	TRBJ1-5	TRBD1	15	TGTGCCAGTAGTATCACCGGGACAGGGAATCAGCCCCAGCATTTT	CASSITGTGNQPQHF
-	TRBV5-4	TRBJ2-1	-	13	TGTGCCAGCAGCGTAGACTGGGAGAATGAGCAGTTCTTC	CASSVDWENEQFF
-	TRBV2	TRBJ1-1	-	16	TGTGCCAGCAGTGACGGTCAACCTAGAATGAACACTGAAGCTTTCTTT	CASSDGQPRMNTEAFF
-	TRBV6-5	TRBJ1-2	-	14	TGTGCCAGCAGTTACTCGGGGCAGGGAGGGGGCTACACCTTC	CASSYSGQGGGYTF
once	TRBV5-1	TRBJ2-7	-	14	TGCGCCAGCAGCAAAGACACGAGCTCCTACGAGCAGTACTTC	CASSKDTSSYEQYF
-	TRBV5-5	TRBJ2-5	TRBD2	17	TGTGCCAGCAGCTTAGTGGTAGCGGGAGCGGGACAAGAGACCCAGTACTTC	CASSLVVAGAGQETQYF
-	TRBV4-3	TRBJ2-5	TRBD2	20	TGCGCCAGCAGCCAAGATCCCGGCCCGACTAGCGAGAGGGGGGGAGAGACCCAGTACTTC	CASSQDPGPTSERGGETQYF
-	TRBV27	TRBJ1-1	-	13	TGTGCCAGCAGCCAAAATACAGGGACTGAAGCTTTCTTT	CASSQNTGTEAFF
-	TRBV18	TRBJ2-6	TRBD1	15	TGTGCCAGCTCACCCGACAGGGCTGGGGCCAACGTCCTGACTTTC	CASSPDRAGANVLTF
once	TRBV6-5	TRBJ1-1	-	13	TGTGCCAGCAGTCGAAGTACGGGAACTGAAGCTTTCTTT	CASSRSTGTEAFF
once	TRBV18	TRBJ1-5	TRBD1	17	TGTGCCAGCTCACCGGGAGGGACAGGTGGTAGCAATCAGCCCCAGCATTTT	CASSPGGTGGSNQPQHF
-	TRBV28	TRBJ1-5	-	15	TGTGCCAGCACCTCAACGGGCCACGGCAATCAGCCCCAGCATTTT	CASTSTGHGNQPQHF
-	TRBV7-9	TRBJ2-2	-	15	TGTGCCAGCAACGAAGGGAGTACGAACACCGGGGAGCTGTTTTTT	CASNEGSTNTGELFF
-	TRBV10-3	TRBJ1-2	-	14	TGTGCCATCAGTGATCAGGGAGAAAGGGTCGGCTACACCTTC	CAISDQGERVGYTF
-	TRBV19	TRBJ1-2	-	13	TGTGCCAGTAGTAGTACCACCAGGGGTGGCTACACCTTC	CASSSTTRGGYTF
-	TRBV4-3	TRBJ2-3	-	16	TGCGCCAGCAGCCGATCTATGACGGCGGACACAGATACGCAGTATTTT	CASSRSMTADTDTQYF
few	TRBV7-2	TRBJ1-1	-	14	TGTGCCAGCAGCCAAATGATGGGGGTCACTGAAGCTTTCTTT	CASSQMMGVTEAFF
-	TRBV9	TRBJ2-7	TRBD2	16	TGTGCCAGCAGCTGGACCGGGCTAGCGGGGACCTACGAGCAGTACTTC	CASSWTGLAGTYEQYF
-	TRBV28	TRBJ1-4	-	16	TGTGCCAGCAGTTTATCCGGGACGGCGACTAATGAAAAACTGTTTTTT	CASSLSGTATNEKLFF
-	TRBV28	TRBJ1-4	-	16	TGTGCCAGCAGTTTGGCAGGGGCAACAACTAATGAAAAACTGTTTTTT	CASSLAGATTNEKLFF
-	TRBV27	TRBJ2-7	-	14	TGTGCCAGCAGGAACTCGGGGTTGGGGGGCGAGCAGTACTTC	CASRNSGLGGEQYF
-	TRBV6-1	TRBJ2-1	-	15	TGTGCCAGCCTGAGGTCGGTTTTATCCTACAATGAGCAGTTCTTC	CASLRSVLSYNEQFF
-	TRBV9	TRBJ1-1	-	15	TGTGCCAGCAGCGTAGCCCCCAGGGGGAACACTGAAGCTTTCTTT	CASSVAPRGNTEAFF
-	TRBV5-6	TRBJ1-2	-	14	TGTGCCAGCAGCTTGGGTACAGGGTTCTATGGCTACACCTTC	CASSLGTGFYGYTF
-	TRBV9	TRBJ2-2	-	14	TGTGCCAGCAGCGTAGTTCTGGGGTCCGGGGAGCTGTTTTTT	CASSVVLGSGELFF
-	TRBV11-2	TRBJ2-3	TRBD1	15	TGTGCCAGCAGCCCGACAGGGGGAGGGCCAGATACGCAGTATTTT	CASSPTGGGPDTQYF
-	TRBV14	TRBJ2-4	-	16	TGTGCCAGCAGCCCAGGGAAACCCTTCGCCAAAAACATTCAGTACTTC	CASSPGKPFAKNIQYF
-	TRBV25-1	TRBJ2-7	TRBD1	13	TGTGCCAGTCGCGGGACAGGCGCCCACGAGCAGTACTTC	CASRGTGAHEQYF
-	TRBV6-1	TRBJ1-5	TRBD1	15	TGTGCCAGCAGGGAACCAGGGACAGGGCTCCCCCCTGGGCATTTT	CASREPGTGLPPGHF
once	TRBV6-1	TRBJ2-1	TRBD2	15	TGTGCCAGCAGTGCGGGACTAGTGTCCGTCGATGAGCAGTTCTTC	CASSAGLVSVDEQFF
-	TRBV4-1	TRBJ1-5	TRBD1	19	TGCGCCAGCAGCCAAGAAGGGGGCCAGGACGGGTGGAGCAATCAGCCCCAGCATTTT	CASSQEGGQDGWSNQPQHF
-	TRBV28	TRBJ1-5	-	13	TGTGCCAGCAGTTTTTCGGGGAATCAGCCCCAGCATTTT	CASSFSGNQPQHF
-	TRBV14	TRBJ2-6	-	16	TGTGCCAGCAGCCGGGAGACTTTGACTGGGGCCAACGTCCTGACTTTC	CASSRETLTGANVLTF
-	TRBV5-6	TRBJ2-2	-	15	TGTGCCAGCAGCTTTGGGACGGATAACACCGGGGAGCTGTTTTTT	CASSFGTDNTGELFF
-	TRBV5-1	TRBJ1-1	TRBD1	16	TGCGCCAGCAGCTTGAGCCGACAGGGGAGAGGGACTGAAGCTTTCTTT	CASSLSRQGRGTEAFF
-	TRBV27	TRBJ1-5	-	15	TGTGCCAGCAGTAGAGGGTCTATGAGCAATCAGCCCCAGCATTTT	CASSRGSMSNQPQHF